Included here is one T cell receptor beta chain sequence, with context. This clone was found once. No antigen is known for it. Base-call qualities are not available, and no considerably larger clone is one nucleotide away. The data are from a study of cytomegalovirus exposure and HLA in healthy donors (dated by TCRdb to about 2017). Background for the entire study: According to a later analysis, one platform produced both the 100 to 150 validation repertoires and the roughly 640 repertoires of the first cohort. Besides the first cohort of hundreds of subjects, a separate validation cohort made up of roughly 120 different subjects was used. The aim of the study was to test whether cataloging public T cell receptors could identify signatures of past pathogen exposure. High-throughput TCR immunosequencing, statistical association of individual TCRs with disease status, and machine learning were combined to predict cytomegalovirus infection status. On the study overall, not on this receptor specifically: The classifier was reported to diagnose cytomegalovirus status with high specificity and sensitivity in both the original cohort and the validation cohort. Most TCR sequences were observed very rarely across donors, whereas some public TCRs were present in many individuals. A total of some 180 TCR beta chains were listed by the study as associated with cytomegalovirus. A few of the identified cytomegalovirus-associated TCR beta chains were confirmed in vitro to be specific for cytomegalovirus antigens. In a later analysis, TCRs clustered in the first cohort were found to also tend to co-occur in the 120 or so validation repertoires, with 85% to 95% of cluster scores above 0. A later analysis had no HLA typing for the validation cohort, so co-occurrence there was scored across all 110 or so repertoires. The authors suggested that the approach could potentially be extended to other disease states and immunological phenotypes.

Library generation was performed with the immunoSEQ multiplex PCR assay. Processing in the source paper ran as follows. A statistical classification framework was built for diagnosing cytomegalovirus status from the catalog of TCR beta chain sequences. This immuneACCESS table, as held by TCRdb, lists in-frame sequences with V and J called but not all clones. Of the missing ones, under half trace to an unresolved V gene in checked studies; the others have no known cause. From that table come the V and J calls and clone size; the DNA was used to work out D and trimming. This sample lists about 86,000 clones; approximately 93% were detected once. The ten top clones hold about 0.7% of the sample. The donors belonged to the validation cohort of around 130 subjects, which was separate from the roughly 700-subject first cohort. The CDR3 covers 15 residues, taking in both the cysteine and the phenylalanine. Only CDR3 DNA is held: 45 bases, read in frame from base 1. Here V drops 6 bases and J drops 6 bases, and the junction holds 13 bases not matched to any gene. CDR1 and CDR2 were assigned from the germline V gene as SGHRS and YFSETQ.

The sequenced sample was PBMCs. The sequence joins TRBV5-1 to TRBJ1-1; a stretch of 8 junction bases matches TRBD1. The source is a man aged 18 to 35 in good health and CMV-seronegative. The DNA sequence is TGCGCCAGCATCAATTCCCCAGGGGGCAGTGCTGAAGCTTTCTTT. Protein translation: CASINSPGGSAEAFF.